These T cell receptor beta chains were read from a single sample in a study of vaccination effects on CD4 cells after COVID-19. Their target antigens are unknown. Libraries were prepared by immunoSEQ multiplex PCR; TCRdb keeps only in-frame clonotypes and omits some of them. The profile shows approximately 31,000 clones, about 69% of them singletons. The sequencing here drew on CD4+ T cells from PBMCs cultured with a peptide pool, taken before COVID-19 vaccination. These receptors all stem from a human donor who had a prior SARS-CoV-2 infection. CDR3s include the opening cysteine and the closing phenylalanine or tryptophan. The order of the fields is V gene, J gene, clone size, CDR3 protein. Clone size is stated in some rows and not others, as once, few, many or a class when expanded.

TRBV7-2	TRBJ1-2	.	CASSFDSSSGARNGYTF
TRBV6-5	TRBJ1-6	.	CASEPGYDNSPLHF
TRBV29-1	TRBJ2-2	once	CSVEEGLVGELFF
TRBV6-5	TRBJ2-4	few	CASSYRDGDIQYF
TRBV10-3	TRBJ2-5	.	CAISGIAAETQYF
TRBV11-3	TRBJ2-1	few	CASSGVAGSYNEQFF
TRBV20-1	TRBJ2-1	.	CSASGGYGQFF
TRBV5-8	TRBJ2-5	few	CASSWRGGYQETQYF
TRBV7-9	TRBJ2-2	.	CASSLAGATGELFF
TRBV15	TRBJ1-4	few	CATSRGSGGQNEKLFF
TRBV7-3	TRBJ1-1	once	CASSSQGNTEAFF
TRBV5-1	TRBJ1-4	.	CASSLGAGNEKLFF
TRBV5-6	TRBJ1-1	few	CASSLKNRGPGGEAFF
TRBV13	TRBJ2-1	.	CASSLAWQTGFRDEQFF
TRBV9	TRBJ2-1	.	CASSVSPGGGDEQFF
TRBV7-2	TRBJ1-3	.	CASSLVGGTNGNTIYF
TRBV27	TRBJ1-2	once	CASKDLNSRPNYGYTF
TRBV5-1	TRBJ1-4	.	CASSLAGTAEKLFF